These 28 T cell receptor beta chains share one sample of origin, sequenced in a study of blood T cells in healthy people across ages. Using a J-beta primer mix together with a sample-barcoded 5' primer, a second PCR was run for roughly 7 to 11 cycles. Via MiXCR, TCRdb re-called the 5' RACE reads, giving one row per CDR3 protein. The table includes 1.5 million to 2 million distinct CDR3 sequences, around 36% detected once. The material sequenced was blood. The receptor source for this set is a woman younger than 45 in good health.

The chain joins TRBV2 to TRBJ2-1; D remains ambiguous. Trimming removed 1 base from V and 7 bases from J, with 14 bases in between. In germline, CDR1 is SNHLY, CDR2 FYNNEI. This CDR3 is built from 15 residues. In DNA form, the CDR3 reads TGTGCCAGCAGTGAAGAAATCTTGGGCAGGAATGAGCAGTTCTTC. This codes for CASSEEILGRNEQFF.

This clonotype has more than one count but fewer than ten. V is TRBV12-3 or TRBV12-4 and J is TRBJ2-5; 8 nucleotides line up with TRBD2. This CDR3 contains 15 residues. J was trimmed by 3 bases and V by 5 bases; bases with no gene match: 8. CDR3 nucleotides: TGTGCCAGCAGTCATCAAGCGGGAGTTGAAGAGACCCAGTACTTC. Translating gives CASSHQAGVEETQYF.

This clonotype has more than one count but fewer than ten. V gene TRBV28 combines with J gene TRBJ2-5; D remains unclear. Germline V gene sequence: CDR1 MDHEN, CDR2 SYDVKM. V was pared by 5 bases and J by 2 bases, with 12 bases between. This CDR3 is built from 14 residues. Written as DNA, the CDR3 is TGTGCCAGCAGTGCCCCCCCCCTGCAAGAGACCCAGTACTTC. Encoded protein: CASSAPPLQETQYF.

This clonotype was seen at least ten times. The chain employs TRBV20-1 and TRBJ1-5; 10 bases line up with TRBD1. Germline lookup yields CDR1 DFQATT and CDR2 SNEGSKA (reference sequence). The CDR3 contains 14 residues. J lost 7 bases, V lost 5 bases, and 8 bases had no gene match. The CDR3 protein is CSAARDRGQQPQHF. The CDR3 nucleotides are TGCAGTGCTGCTCGTGACAGGGGGCAACAGCCCCAGCATTTT.

This clonotype has just a few counts. The V call is TRBV7-6, the J call TRBJ1-2; no clear D. V shed 0 bases and J shed 5 bases, with 13 bases lying between them. CDR3 length: 15 amino acids. Germline V gene data show CDR1 as SGHVS and CDR2 as FNYEAQ. For the CDR3, the DNA is TGTGCCAGCAGCTTAGCCCCAGCGAGAGTGTATGGCTACACCTTC. Encoded protein: CASSLAPARVYGYTF.

This clonotype has a count of ten or more. The chain combines TRBV11-2 with TRBJ2-5; 9 bases align to TRBD1. The CDR3 loop spans 15 amino acids. CDR1 and CDR2 (germline): SGHAT, FQNNGV. V shed 4 bases and J 4 bases; nucleotides not matched to a gene: 7. DNA of the CDR3: TGTGCCAGCAGCTCAGGGGACAGGGCCGGAGAGACCCAGTACTTC. The encoded protein is CASSSGDRAGETQYF.

The rearrangement uses TRBV7-9 and TRBJ1-2, with unresolved D. Germline CDR1 is SEHNR and CDR2 is FQNEAQ (reference sequence). The CDR3 contains 15 residues. Trimming took off 1 base at V and 4 bases at J, with 13 bases between the two ends. CDR3 region: CASSLEGEAFYGYTF. CDR3 nucleotide sequence: TGTGCCAGCAGCTTAGAGGGTGAGGCCTTCTATGGCTACACCTTC.

Note on this clonotype: A read error may account for a junction end that differs from germline. The rearrangement uses TRBV14 and TRBJ2-5, with 12 nucleotides matching TRBD2. Germline-derived CDR1 and CDR2 are SGHDN and FVKESK. This CDR3 has 18 amino acids. The CDR3 spells CAGSSRLAGVLPQETQYF. CDR3 sequence (DNA): TGTGCCGGCAGCTCGCGACTAGCGGGGGTTTTGCCCCAAGAGACCCAGTACTTC.

This clonotype has more than one count but fewer than ten. The V call is TRBV25-1, the J call TRBJ1-1; TRBD1 agrees at 8 bases. The CDR3 spans 14 residues. V lost 6 bases and J lost 2; bases outside the gene matches: 5. Per germline, CDR1 MGHDK and CDR2 SYGVNS. CDR3 sequence reads: CASRETGDNTEAFF. The DNA of the CDR3 is TGTGCCAGCAGGGAGACAGGGGATAACACTGAAGCTTTCTTT.

The J gene is TRBJ2-1, the V gene TRBV28, with no clear D. CDR3 length: 10 residues. Trimming pared 8 bases from V and 7 bases from J, leaving 6 bases between. In germline, CDR1 is MDHEN, CDR2 SYDVKM. CDR3 sequence reads: CASGRNEQFF. The CDR3 DNA sequence: TGTGCCAGCGGTCGGAATGAGCAGTTCTTC.

This chain uses TRBV10-3 with TRBJ1-1, with D perhaps TRBD1 (5 bases). The CDR3 is made up of 12 amino acids. The germline V gene has CDR1 ENHRY and CDR2 SYGVKD. Trimming cost V 5 bases and J 6 bases, with 10 bases left between them. The CDR3 DNA follows: TGTGCCATCAGTAGCCGGGGGGCTGAAGCTTTCTTT. Translation gives CAISSRGAEAFF.

This chain's CDR3 is CASSFLGGTTDTQYF. The CDR3 DNA is TGTGCCAGCAGTTTTCTCGGGGGGACGACAGATACGCAGTATTTT. V gene TRBV6-2 or TRBV6-3 combines with J gene TRBJ2-3; 7 bases are shared with TRBD2. This CDR3 spans 15 amino acids. Germline assignment: CDR1 MNHEY and CDR2 SVGEGT. V was pared by 4 bases and J by 3 bases, with 7 bases of the junction left unmatched.

The chain links TRBV28 to TRBJ1-1; 9 bases are shared with TRBD1. CDR3 length equals 16 residues. With 5 bases clipped from V and 0 bases from J, the junction kept 7 bases outside the gene matches. Germline CDR1 reads MDHEN; CDR2 reads SYDVKM. DNA for the CDR3: TGTGCCAGCAGTCCTGCCGGGACAGGGATGAACACTGAAGCTTTCTTT. Its translation is CASSPAGTGMNTEAFF.

This clonotype has only a few counts. This chain uses TRBV15 with TRBJ1-2; D possibly corresponds to TRBD1 (5 bases). Germline CDR1 is LNHNV and CDR2 is YYDKDF (reference sequence). CDR3 length: 14 residues. V lost 3 bases, J lost 4 bases, and 12 bases lay in between. Written as DNA, the CDR3 is TGTGCCACCAGCAGCCGAAGAGGGGCCTATGGCTACACCTTC. This sequence encodes CATSSRRGAYGYTF.

This clonotype was detected a few times. The chain has TRBV5-1 and TRBJ2-5, with unresolved D. In germline, CDR1 is SGHRS, CDR2 YFSETQ. V shed 7 bases and J shed 3 bases, with 16 bases lying between them. The CDR3 has 14 residues. The CDR3 sequence: CASGKASTEETQYF. CDR3 bases: TGCGCCAGCGGAAAGGCCAGTACAGAAGAGACCCAGTACTTC.

This chain uses TRBV20-1 with TRBJ2-7; 8 positions match TRBD2. The length of the CDR3 is 14 residues. In germline, CDR1 is DFQATT, CDR2 SNEGSKA (reference sequence). Germline trimming cut 4 bases from V and 0 bases from J; bases unmatched to any gene: 5. CDR3: CSATRGGVSYEQYF. The DNA of the CDR3 is TGCAGTGCTACCCGGGGGGGTGTCTCCTACGAGCAGTACTTC.

DNA of the CDR3: TGTGCCAGCAGCCTTCCATTGAGCGGGGGGGCGCATGAGCAGTTCTTC. Protein product: CASSLPLSGGAHEQFF. V is TRBV5-6 and J is TRBJ2-1; 10 bases align to TRBD2. Germline V lookup: CDR1 SGHDT, CDR2 YYEEEE. The CDR3 runs to 16 residues. V was pared by 4 bases and J by 8 bases, with 12 bases of the junction left unmatched.

This clonotype has a handful of counts. This rearrangement joins TRBV20-1 to TRBJ2-1; no definite D call. V was shortened by 5 bases and J by 3 bases, with 14 bases between the two germline ends. Germline CDR1 is DFQATT and CDR2 is SNEGSKA (reference sequence). The CDR3 loop spans 14 amino acids. This CDR3 is CSALPPTVYNEQFF. The CDR3, as DNA: TGCAGTGCTCTTCCTCCGACTGTCTACAATGAGCAGTTCTTC.

In its sample, this clonotype was seen a few times. V and J are TRBV28 and TRBJ1-2, with a weak D call TRBD1 (5 bases). V lost 5 bases and J 4 bases, leaving 20 bases between the germline ends. The CDR3 runs to 16 residues. The germline gives CDR1 MDHEN, CDR2 SYDVKM. CDR3 sequence: CASSPPGRGSSYGYTF. The CDR3 DNA follows: TGTGCCAGCAGTCCCCCCGGAAGGGGAAGTAGCTATGGCTACACCTTC.

The V gene is TRBV3-1, the J gene TRBJ2-3, with 9 positions matching TRBD1. Germline V gene data show CDR1 as LGHDT and CDR2 as YNNKEL (reference sequence). V lost 0 bases, J lost 7 bases, and 5 bases stayed unmatched. CDR3 length: 15 amino acids. The CDR3 spells CASSQENRGRNTQYF. CDR3 coding DNA: TGTGCCAGCAGCCAAGAAAACAGGGGGCGGAATACGCAGTATTTT.

The rearrangement links TRBV7-9 to TRBJ1-2; the match to TRBD1 covers 10 bases. Germline V CDR1 and CDR2: SEHNR, FQNEAQ (reference sequence). The CDR3 has 15 amino acids. The V gene end was trimmed by 4 bases and the J gene end by 8 bases; junction bases not matched to a gene: 10. This CDR3 reads CASSSGTGEVWGYTF. CDR3 nucleotides: TGTGCCAGCAGCTCGGGGACAGGGGAGGTCTGGGGCTACACCTTC.

The chain joins TRBV10-3 to TRBJ2-1; weak D call: TRBD2 (7 bases). The CDR3 is 13 amino acids. Germline V gene lookup returns CDR1 ENHRY and CDR2 SYGVKD. V was pared by 4 bases and J by 10 bases, with 14 bases between. The CDR3 coding sequence is TGTGCCATCAGTGCTGGGGAGGGGGGGGAGCAGTTCTTC. Translated, it gives CAISAGEGGEQFF.

This clonotype was seen at least ten times. CDR3 bases: TGTGCCAGCAGCTCCAGGGCCGGGAATCAGCCCCAGCATTTT. It codes for CASSSRAGNQPQHF. This sequence joins TRBV3-1 and TRBJ1-5, with a tentative D call TRBD1 (5 bases). Trimming stripped 5 bases from V and 4 bases from J, with 12 bases between. This CDR3 has 14 amino acids. In germline, CDR1 is LGHDT, CDR2 YNNKEL (reference sequence). Drawing the rest from reference TRBV3-1 and TRBJ1-5, the complete variable domain is DTAVSQTPKYLVTQMGNDKSIKCEQNLGHDTMYWYKQDSKKFLKIMFSYNNKELIINETVPNRFSPKSPDKAHLNLHINSLELGDSAVYFCASSSRAGNQPQHFGDGTRLSIL.

This clonotype was detected a few times. This chain connects TRBV5-1 to TRBJ2-1, with a tentative D call TRBD2 (6 bases). Trimming took 4 bases from V and 4 from J, leaving 18 bases between them. The CDR3 contains 16 residues. Germline CDR1 SGHRS, CDR2 YFSETQ. CDR3 DNA sequence: TGCGCCAGCAGCCCGATAAGCGGGCCGCGATACAATGAGCAGTTCTTC. Residues: CASSPISGPRYNEQFF. Together with reference TRBV5-1 and TRBJ2-1, the CDR3 gives the full variable domain: KAGVTQTPRYLIKTRGQQVTLSCSPISGHRSVSWYQQTPGQGLQFLFEYFSETQRNKGNFPGRFSGRQFSNSRSEMNVSTLELGDSALYLCASSPISGPRYNEQFFGPGTRLTVL.

The V and J genes are TRBV30 and TRBJ2-3, with D perhaps TRBD2 (6 bases). This CDR3 has 14 amino acids. The V end lost 0 bases, the J end lost 6 bases, and 13 bases lay between the germline ends. Germline-derived CDR1 and CDR2 are GTSNPN and SVGIG (reference sequence). CDR3 nucleotides: TGTGCCTGGAGTGTTTTGGGGACTCAGGATACGCAGTATTTT. This translates into CAWSVLGTQDTQYF.

In this sample, this clonotype turned up many times. The V call is TRBV29-1, the J call TRBJ2-1; D possibly uses TRBD1 or TRBD2 (6 bases each). The CDR3 runs to 15 residues. Germline V lookup: CDR1 SQVTM, CDR2 ANQGSEA. The ends were cut back, 5 bases at V and 0 bases at J, with 14 bases in the middle. The CDR3 coding sequence is TGCAGCGTTTGGTGGAGGGGGAGCTCCTACAATGAGCAGTTCTTC. It specifies CSVWWRGSSYNEQFF.

CDR3 DNA: TGTGCCAGCAGTTCCGGGACAGGGTCTGGCTACACCTTC. Its protein product is CASSSGTGSGYTF. The chain joins TRBV27 to TRBJ1-2; TRBD1 matches at 9 bases. After removal of 4 bases from V and 7 bases from J, the junction contained 4 bases not matched to a gene. Germline assignment: CDR1 MNHEY and CDR2 SMNVEV (reference sequence). The CDR3 loop spans 13 amino acids.

The chain recombines TRBV5-1 with TRBJ2-2; 8 bases agree with TRBD1. This CDR3 spans 16 amino acids. CDR1 and CDR2 (germline): SGHRS, YFSETQ. Losses at the gene ends were 2 bases for V and 3 bases for J; bases not matched to a gene: 6. Here the CDR3 reads CASSFTDRVDTGELFF. The CDR3 DNA is TGCGCCAGCAGCTTTACGGACAGGGTGGACACCGGGGAGCTGTTTTTT.